The 9 T cell receptor beta chains presented below share a single source sample, sequenced in a study of cytomegalovirus exposure and HLA in healthy donors. The PCR employed 60 Vbeta primers together with 13 Jbeta primers. Profiling relied on immunoSEQ multiplex PCR, and the TCRdb table lists in-frame clones only, not all of them. The sample has about 230,000 clones, about 85% seen once. The sample comprised PBMCs. The source is a girl aged 2 to 9 in good health and CMV-seronegative.

This chain uses TRBV19 with TRBJ2-1, with 7 bases aligning to TRBD2. Germline V CDR1 and CDR2: LNHDA, SQIVND (reference sequence). CDR3 size: 16 residues. The V gene end was trimmed by 5 bases and the J gene end by 0 bases; junction bases not matched to a gene: 7. The CDR3 coding sequence is TGTGCCAGTAGTCACCCTAGCGGCAGCTCCTACAATGAGCAGTTCTTC. It translates to CASSHPSGSSYNEQFF.

This sequence joins TRBV29-1 and TRBJ1-2; 9 nucleotides line up with TRBD1. CDR1 is SQVTM and CDR2 is ANQGSEA in the germline V gene. Germline trimming cut 2 bases from V and 0 bases from J; bases unmatched to any gene: 10. The CDR3 sequence is 17 residues long. The CDR3 protein is CSVESWTGEGTNYGYTF. CDR3 nucleotides: TGCAGCGTTGAATCTTGGACAGGGGAGGGAACTAACTATGGCTACACCTTC.

This chain uses TRBV27 with TRBJ2-7; 8 nucleotides match TRBD2. This CDR3 spans 19 amino acids. V was clipped by 6 bases and J by 2 bases; unmatched bases: 21. The germline V gene encodes CDR1 MNHEY and CDR2 SMNVEV (reference sequence). DNA of the CDR3: TGTGCCAGCAGCCGTAAGGCGAATCCTCTAGCGGGTGGGGCCTACGAGCAGTACTTC. Translated: CASSRKANPLAGGAYEQYF.

V gene TRBV2 combines with J gene TRBJ1-1, with TRBD1 matching 7 bases. The trim removed 5 bases at V and 1 base at J, leaving 4 bases unmatched. CDR1 is SNHLY, CDR2 FYNNEI, per germline. The CDR3 contains 14 residues. CDR3 in DNA: TGTGCCAGCAGTCGGCAGGGGGGGAACACTGAAGCTTTCTTT. Translated, it gives CASSRQGGNTEAFF.

This clone was recorded once. The chain carries TRBV7-2 and TRBJ2-3; 12 bases are a match to TRBD2. This CDR3 spans 18 amino acids. Germline lookup yields CDR1 SGHTA and CDR2 FQGNSA. V trimming: 1 base; J trimming: 7 bases; junction bases outside the gene matches: 12. The CDR3 here is CASSLGSRLAGDINTQYF. CDR3 nucleotide sequence: TGTGCCAGCAGCTTAGGATCCCGACTAGCGGGAGATATAAATACGCAGTATTTT.

In nucleotides, the CDR3 is TGTGCCAGCAGCTATCAAGCCACCGCCTCCTACAATGAGCAGTTCTTC. This translates into CASSYQATASYNEQFF. The chain links TRBV14 to TRBJ2-1; D remains unclear. This CDR3 has 16 residues. V lost 5 bases and J 0 bases, leaving 14 bases between the germline ends. Germline V gene lookup returns CDR1 SGHDN and CDR2 FVKESK.

The chain links TRBV18 to TRBJ1-3; 7 bases fit TRBD1. Per germline, CDR1 KGHSH and CDR2 LQKENI. With V trimmed by 6 bases and J by 0 bases, 2 bases remained unmatched. The CDR3 consists of 14 residues. CDR3 in DNA: TGTGCCAGCTCGCGACAGGGCTCTGGAAACACCATATATTTT. This translates into CASSRQGSGNTIYF.

The chain carries TRBV9 and TRBJ2-2; 12 bases line up with TRBD2. The germline V gene has CDR1 SGDLS and CDR2 YYNGEE. The V and J ends lost 7 bases and 5 bases, in that order; junction bases with no gene match: 9. The length of the CDR3 is 16 residues. This chain's CDR3 is CASGGHLAGGTGELFF. CDR3 coding DNA: TGTGCCAGCGGGGGCCATCTAGCGGGAGGGACCGGGGAGCTGTTTTTT.

In its sample, this clone was seen once. The gene calls are TRBV25-1 and TRBJ1-3; D remains unclear. The V gene lost 10 bases and the J gene lost 7 bases, with 11 bases spanning the gap. Germline values: CDR1 MGHDK, CDR2 SYGVNS. This CDR3 comprises 11 residues. DNA of the CDR3: TGTGCCACGAGATTCGGTAACACCATATATTTT. Its translation is CATRFGNTIYF.